This entry features one T cell receptor (beta chain) sequence. These data belong to a study of CD8 T cells in Susac syndrome. Per germline, CDR1 SQVTM and CDR2 ANQGSEA. This CDR3 is 17 amino acids long. V was clipped by 7 bases and J by 1 base, with 23 bases between them. About 0.5 to 1 ug RNA was reverse transcribed with random hexamers. Each CDR3 protein gets one entry after TCRdb re-called the immunoSEQ multiplex PCR reads with MiXCR. The sample lists about 66,000 distinct CDR3 sequences; just under 95% were seen once. CD8+ and CD4+ blood T cells underwent TCR beta sequencing. Negative isolation yielded the CD8+ and CD4+ T cells, while FACS enriched the TEMRA cells.

The clonotype comes from a human donor with multiple sclerosis. This rearrangement joins TRBV29-1 to TRBJ2-1; possible D gene TRBD2, 7 bases. Sequences were obtained from CD8+ T cells from PBMCs. For the CDR3, the DNA is TGCAGCGCTGAGGGGGGGACACCCGAAGAGTCCTACAATGAGCAGTTCTTC. This encodes CSAEGGTPEESYNEQFF.